This TCR beta chain comes out of a study of cytomegalovirus exposure and HLA in healthy donors. Whole-study results and caveats: A later analysis, which compared TCR beta chains of equal frequency, found the HLA-associated ones more clonally expanded.

Primers included in the PCR were 60 Vbeta and 13 Jbeta primers. Measured with immunoSEQ multiplex PCR; TCRdb has only the in-frame clones, and not every one. The repertoire holds 99,000 or so clones, nearly 80% seen once, with approximately 5% in the top ten. The ends were cut back, 4 bases at V and 4 bases at J, with 20 bases in the middle. Germline V gene data show CDR1 as LGHNA and CDR2 as YSLEER. This CDR3 contains 17 residues. This clone has only a few counts. Its cognate antigen is unknown. The TCR originated in a man aged 55-75 years in good health and CMV-seropositive. V gene TRBV4-3 combines with J gene TRBJ2-1, with D possibly TRBD2 on 6 matching bases. The sample comprised PBMCs. CDR3 DNA: TGCGCCAGCAGCCCATCCGTTGGTAGCGGTTCGTACAATGAGCAGTTCTTC. Its translation: CASSPSVGSGSYNEQFF.